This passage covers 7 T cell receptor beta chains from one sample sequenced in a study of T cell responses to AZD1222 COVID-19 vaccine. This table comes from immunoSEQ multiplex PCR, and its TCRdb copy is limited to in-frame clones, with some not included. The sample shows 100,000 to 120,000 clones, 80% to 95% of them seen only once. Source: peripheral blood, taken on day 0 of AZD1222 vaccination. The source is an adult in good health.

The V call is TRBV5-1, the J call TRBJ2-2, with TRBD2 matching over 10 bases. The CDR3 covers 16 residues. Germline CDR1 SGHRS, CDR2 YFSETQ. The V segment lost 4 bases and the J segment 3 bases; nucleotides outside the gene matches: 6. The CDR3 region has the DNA TGCGCCAGCAGCGGAACTAGCGGGGATTACACCGGGGAGCTGTTTTTT. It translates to CASSGTSGDYTGELFF. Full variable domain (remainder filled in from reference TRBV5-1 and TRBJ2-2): KAGVTQTPRYLIKTRGQQVTLSCSPISGHRSVSWYQQTPGQGLQFLFEYFSETQRNKGNFPGRFSGRQFSNSRSEMNVSTLELGDSALYLCASSGTSGDYTGELFFGEGSRLTVL.

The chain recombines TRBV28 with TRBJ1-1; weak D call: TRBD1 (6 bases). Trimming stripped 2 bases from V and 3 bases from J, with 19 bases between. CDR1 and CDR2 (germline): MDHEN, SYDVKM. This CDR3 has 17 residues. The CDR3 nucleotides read TGTGCCAGCAGTTTACCCACGACAGGCAAGCGGGACACTGAAGCTTTCTTT. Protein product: CASSLPTTGKRDTEAFF.

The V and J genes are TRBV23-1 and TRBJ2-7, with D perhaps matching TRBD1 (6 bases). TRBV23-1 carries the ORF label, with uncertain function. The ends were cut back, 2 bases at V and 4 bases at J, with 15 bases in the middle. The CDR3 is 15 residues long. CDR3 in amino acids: CASSQKGQLAYEQYF. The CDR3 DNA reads TGCGCCAGCAGTCAAAAAGGACAGTTGGCTTACGAGCAGTACTTC.

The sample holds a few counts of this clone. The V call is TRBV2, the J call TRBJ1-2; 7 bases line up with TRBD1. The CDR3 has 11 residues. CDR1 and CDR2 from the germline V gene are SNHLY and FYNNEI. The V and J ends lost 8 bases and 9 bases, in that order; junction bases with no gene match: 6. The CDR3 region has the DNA TGTGCCAGCGCGCAGGGGGTTAGCTACACCTTC. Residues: CASAQGVSYTF. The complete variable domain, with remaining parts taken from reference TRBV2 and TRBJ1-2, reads EPEVTQTPSHQVTQMGQEVILRCVPISNHLYFYWYRQILGQKVEFLVSFYNNEISEKSEIFDDQFSVERPDGSNFTLKIRSTKLEDSAMYFCASAQGVSYTFGSGTRLTVV.

CDR3 residues: CASSFPTLSGNTIYF. The CDR3 DNA sequence: TGTGCCAGCAGTTTTCCAACGTTGTCTGGAAACACCATATATTTT. This chain connects TRBV28 to TRBJ1-3; D not resolved. The V gene's germline CDR1 is MDHEN and CDR2 SYDVKM. Trimming left V 3 bases short and J 1 base short, with 10 bases between. This CDR3 region has 15 residues.

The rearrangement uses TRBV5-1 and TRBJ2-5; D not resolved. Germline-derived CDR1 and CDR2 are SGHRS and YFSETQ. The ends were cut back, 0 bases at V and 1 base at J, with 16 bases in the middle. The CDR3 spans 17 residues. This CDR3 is CASSLAVGRSSQETQYF. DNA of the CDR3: TGCGCCAGCAGCTTGGCCGTCGGCAGAAGTTCCCAAGAGACCCAGTACTTC.

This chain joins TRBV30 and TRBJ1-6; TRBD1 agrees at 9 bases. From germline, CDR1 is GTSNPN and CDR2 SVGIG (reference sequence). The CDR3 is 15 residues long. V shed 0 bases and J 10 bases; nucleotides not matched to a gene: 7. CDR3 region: CAWSVPTGGRSPLHF. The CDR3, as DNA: TGTGCCTGGAGTGTACCTACAGGGGGCCGATCACCCCTCCACTTT.